This TCR beta chain was captured in a study of CD8 T cells in ankylosing spondylitis. As concerns this clonotype: Its antigen is not known.

V was pared by 7 bases and J by 3 bases, with 12 bases of the junction left unmatched. Germline loops: CDR1 MDHEN, CDR2 SYDVKM. CDR3 length equals 15 residues. General observations from the study: Enrichment of disease-linked clones was reportedly significant in matched ankylosing spondylitis synovial fluid. Past studies reported some motif variants in reactive arthritis synovial fluid and blood.

Preparation of TCR beta libraries was done by quantitative 5'-RACE with molecular barcodes. Via MiXCR, TCRdb re-called the 5' RACE reads, giving one row per CDR3 protein. This sample has 150,000 or so distinct CDR3 sequences; around a third occur once, and the top ten carry 6%. The sample taken for sequencing was synovial fluid, either unsorted or a sorted T cell fraction (not recorded which). This chain uses TRBV28 with TRBJ2-7, with 7 nucleotides matching TRBD2. The source is a male donor with ankylosing spondylitis. For the CDR3, the DNA is TGTGCCAGCAAGACGATGGGGGGGGTGATCTACGAGCAGTACTTC. This codes for CASKTMGGVIYEQYF.